The 19 T cell receptor beta chains below all came from one sample that was sequenced in a study of blood T cell repertoires in COVID-19. TCRdb keeps only in-frame clones here, not all; method: immunoSEQ multiplex PCR. The data contain about 140,000 clones, around four fifths of them singletons. Material for sequencing was PBMCs or T cells enriched from blood (not recorded which). These receptor sequences come from a woman aged 50 to 65 with acute COVID-19.

The chain recombines TRBV27 with TRBJ2-2; weak D call: TRBD2 (6 bases). V shed 6 bases and J shed 0 bases, with 8 bases lying between them. The germline V gene has CDR1 MNHEY and CDR2 SMNVEV (reference sequence). The CDR3 is 14 residues long. CDR3 nucleotides: TGTGCCAGCAGGGGGGACTCGAACACCGGGGAGCTGTTTTTT. Protein product: CASRGDSNTGELFF.

This chain joins TRBV11-3 and TRBJ2-2; possible D gene TRBD1, 6 bases. CDR3 length: 15 amino acids. Trimming stripped 0 bases from V and 6 bases from J, with 11 bases between. Looked up from germline, CDR1 is SGHNT and CDR2 is YENEEA. The CDR3 sequence: CASSLEQGRAGELFF. The CDR3 nucleotides are TGTGCCAGCAGCTTAGAACAGGGTCGGGCCGGGGAGCTGTTTTTT.

There are a few counts of this clone. The CDR3: CASSYSTGTSGSFADTQYF. CDR3 nucleotide sequence: TGTGCCAGCAGTTACTCCACCGGGACTAGCGGGAGTTTCGCAGATACGCAGTATTTT. The rearrangement uses TRBV6-2 or TRBV6-3 and TRBJ2-3; 14 bases map to TRBD2. Germline V gene data show CDR1 as MNHEY and CDR2 as SVGEGT. J gave up 4 bases and V 0 bases, and 9 bases lay outside the gene matches. The CDR3 runs to 19 residues.

This clone has a single count. CDR3 nucleotides: TGTGCCAGCAGCCCGGACAGCTTCTATGGCTACACCTTC. This sequence encodes CASSPDSFYGYTF. This chain connects TRBV5-4 to TRBJ1-2; possibly TRBD1 for D (6 bases). The CDR3 runs 13 residues. Germline V CDR1 and CDR2: SGHNT, YYREEE (reference sequence). The V and J ends lost 4 bases and 4 bases respectively, with 11 bases between them.

The J gene is TRBJ1-1, the V gene TRBV6-5; D gene ambiguous. The CDR3 runs 14 residues. The germline V gene encodes CDR1 MNHEY and CDR2 SVGAGI. The ends were cut back, 6 bases at V and 1 base at J, with 12 bases in the middle. CDR3 sequence (DNA): TGTGCCAGCAGGTCCGGAGGAGGGAACACTGAAGCTTTCTTT. It specifies CASRSGGGNTEAFF.

This chain connects TRBV30 to TRBJ2-7, with 8 positions matching TRBD1. V lost 5 bases to trimming and J lost 3 bases; unmatched junction nucleotides: 6. Germline-derived CDR1 and CDR2 are GTSNPN and SVGIG (reference sequence). CDR3 length: 13 amino acids. The CDR3 DNA follows: TGTGCCTGGGCCTCCGGACAGGGCTACGAGCAGTACTTC. This gives the protein CAWASGQGYEQYF. Looking up the rest from reference TRBV30 and TRBJ2-7 gives the full variable domain: SQTIHQWPATLVQPVGSPLSLECTVEGTSNPNLYWYRQAAGRGLQLLFYSVGIGQISSEVPQNLSASRPQDRQFILSSKKLLLSDSGFYLCAWASGQGYEQYFGPGTRLTVT.

The rearrangement joins TRBV30 to TRBJ2-5; possible D gene TRBD1, 6 bases. Germline V lookup: CDR1 GTSNPN, CDR2 SVGIG (reference sequence). V lost 2 bases, J lost 1 base, and 17 bases lay in between. CDR3 length: 16 residues. The CDR3 protein is CAWSLPGRGPQETQYF. The CDR3 DNA reads TGTGCCTGGAGTCTTCCTGGCAGGGGCCCCCAAGAGACCCAGTACTTC.

This clone came up once. The CDR3 nucleotides read TGTGCCACCCGAGACTGGGGGCTGAAGTCACCCCTCCACTTT. As protein: CATRDWGLKSPLHF. The V and J genes are TRBV10-3 and TRBJ1-6; D possibly corresponds to TRBD1 (6 bases). Per germline, CDR1 ENHRY and CDR2 SYGVKD. CDR3 size: 14 residues. V lost 10 bases and J 10 bases, leaving 20 bases between the germline ends.

This clone was seen a single time. V is TRBV20-1 and J is TRBJ2-5, with D possibly matching TRBD2 (6 bases). Trimming removed 3 bases at V and 1 base at J, with 12 bases between. Germline CDR1 reads DFQATT; CDR2 reads SNEGSKA (reference sequence). The CDR3 contains 14 residues. The CDR3 loop is CSASGAGLQETQYF. The CDR3 nucleotides are TGCAGTGCTAGTGGGGCGGGACTCCAAGAGACCCAGTACTTC.

This chain connects TRBV19 to TRBJ1-2, with 7 bases fitting TRBD1. CDR3 size: 13 residues. V gave up 7 bases and J gave up 7 bases; unmatched junction bases: 9. From germline, CDR1 is LNHDA and CDR2 SQIVND (reference sequence). As DNA, the CDR3 is TGTGCCAGTACCCGAGACAGGGTTGGTGGCTACACCTTC. This encodes CASTRDRVGGYTF.

V gene TRBV20-1 combines with J gene TRBJ2-1; 16 nucleotides align to TRBD2. J was trimmed by 0 bases and V by 3 bases; bases with no gene match: 5. The CDR3 is 18 amino acids. The germline V gene encodes CDR1 DFQATT and CDR2 SNEGSKA (reference sequence). The CDR3: CSASLGLAGGSSYNEQFF. In DNA form, the CDR3 reads TGCAGTGCTAGTTTGGGACTAGCGGGAGGGAGCTCCTACAATGAGCAGTTCTTC.

The V gene is TRBV9, the J gene TRBJ1-2, with 8 bases fitting TRBD1. V gave up 0 bases and J gave up 4 bases; unmatched junction bases: 2. The CDR3 length is 14 residues. CDR1 and CDR2 from the germline V gene are SGDLS and YYNGEE. The CDR3 protein is CASSVEDRAYGYTF. The CDR3 bases are TGTGCCAGCAGCGTAGAGGACAGGGCCTATGGCTACACCTTC.

The CDR3 loop is CASSLEQWNYGYTF. The CDR3 region has the DNA TGCGCCAGCAGCTTGGAACAATGGAACTATGGCTACACCTTC. The gene calls are TRBV5-1 and TRBJ1-2; D gene uncertain. The CDR3 sequence is 14 residues long. Germline V gene sequence: CDR1 SGHRS, CDR2 YFSETQ. V was cut by 0 bases and J by 2 bases, with 8 bases left in between.

The chain joins TRBV11-2 to TRBJ2-7; 7 bases align to TRBD2. The J segment lost 2 bases and the V segment lost 4 bases, leaving 8 bases of the junction unmatched. The CDR3 length is 15 residues. Looked up from germline, CDR1 is SGHAT and CDR2 is FQNNGV. As DNA, the CDR3 is TGTGCCAGCAGCTCAATTAGCGGGCCCACCTACGAGCAGTACTTC. This encodes CASSSISGPTYEQYF.

The V call is TRBV15, the J call TRBJ2-1; TRBD2 matches at 12 bases. Trimming cost V 3 bases and J 5 bases; bases outside gene matches: 2. This CDR3 has 15 residues. CDR1 is LNHNV, CDR2 YYDKDF, per germline (reference sequence). The CDR3 DNA reads as TGTGCCACCAGCAGGAGGACTAGCGGGGACAATGAGCAGTTCTTC. This gives the protein CATSRRTSGDNEQFF.

The V gene is TRBV6-2 or TRBV6-3, the J gene TRBJ1-5, with 9 nucleotides matching TRBD1. CDR1 is MNHEY and CDR2 is SVGEGT in the germline V gene. The V segment lost 4 bases and the J segment 6 bases; nucleotides outside the gene matches: 4. This CDR3 spans 14 amino acids. CDR3 region: CASSSQGAGQPQHF. CDR3 DNA: TGTGCCAGCAGTTCACAGGGGGCGGGTCAGCCCCAGCATTTT.

This clone was found a few times. The CDR3 loop is CASSDMTGPPYEQYF. For the CDR3, the DNA is TGTGCCAGCAGTGATATGACAGGCCCCCCCTACGAGCAGTACTTC. The rearrangement joins TRBV6-1 to TRBJ2-7, with D possibly TRBD1 on 6 matching bases. Per germline, CDR1 MNHNS and CDR2 SASEGT. The CDR3 has 15 amino acids. V lost 3 bases and J 2 bases, leaving 14 bases between the germline ends.

V is TRBV18 and J is TRBJ1-3; D unresolved. V lost 4 bases to trimming and J lost 0 bases, with 7 bases between them. Per the germline V gene, CDR1 is KGHSH and CDR2 is LQKENI. The CDR3 totals 14 residues. This CDR3 is CASSQDYSGNTIYF. CDR3 bases: TGTGCCAGCTCACAGGACTACTCTGGAAACACCATATATTTT.

V and J are TRBV30 and TRBJ2-4; maybe TRBD2 (6 bases). CDR1 and CDR2 from the germline V gene are GTSNPN and SVGIG (reference sequence). V shed 3 bases and J shed 6 bases, with 15 bases lying between them. This CDR3 is 14 amino acids long. The CDR3 sequence is CAWRGGGVGNIQYF. CDR3 sequence (DNA): TGTGCCTGGAGGGGGGGAGGAGTTGGAAACATTCAGTACTTC.